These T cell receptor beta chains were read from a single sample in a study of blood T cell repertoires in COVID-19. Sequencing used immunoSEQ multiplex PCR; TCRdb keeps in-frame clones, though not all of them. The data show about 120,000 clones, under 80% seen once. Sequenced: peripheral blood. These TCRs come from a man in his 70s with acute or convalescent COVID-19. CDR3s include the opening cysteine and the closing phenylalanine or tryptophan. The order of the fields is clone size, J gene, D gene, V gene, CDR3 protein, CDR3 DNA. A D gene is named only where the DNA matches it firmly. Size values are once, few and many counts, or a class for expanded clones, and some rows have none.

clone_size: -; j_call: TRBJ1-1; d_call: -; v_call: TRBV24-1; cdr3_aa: CATSDLVRGFGPMNTEAFF; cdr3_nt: TGTGCCACCAGTGATTTGGTCAGGGGCTTCGGACCAATGAACACTGAAGCTTTCTTT
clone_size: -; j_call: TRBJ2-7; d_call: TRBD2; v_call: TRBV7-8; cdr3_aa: CASSLPAGGGSEQYF; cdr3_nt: TGTGCCAGCAGCTTACCAGCGGGGGGGGGTTCCGAGCAGTACTTC
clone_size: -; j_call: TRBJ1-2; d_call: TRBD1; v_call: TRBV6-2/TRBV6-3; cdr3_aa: CASSYQTGQGSYYGYTF; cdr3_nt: TGTGCCAGCAGTTACCAAACCGGACAGGGATCATACTATGGCTACACCTTC
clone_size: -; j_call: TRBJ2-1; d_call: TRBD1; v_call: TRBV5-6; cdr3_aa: CASSLTGGNEQFF; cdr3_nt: TGTGCCAGCAGCCTGACAGGGGGAAATGAGCAGTTCTTC
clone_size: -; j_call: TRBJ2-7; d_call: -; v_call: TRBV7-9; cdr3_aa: CASSLTGPGSYEQYF; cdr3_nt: TGTGCCAGCAGCCTAACAGGGCCGGGCTCCTACGAGCAGTACTTC
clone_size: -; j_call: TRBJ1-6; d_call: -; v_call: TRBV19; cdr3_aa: CASSIRGGPSTPLHF; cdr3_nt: TGTGCCAGTAGTATACGGGGAGGGCCCAGTACACCCCTCCACTTT
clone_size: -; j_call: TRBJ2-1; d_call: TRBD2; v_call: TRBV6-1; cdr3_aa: CASSEGTSGGIREFF; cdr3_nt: TGTGCCAGCAGTGAAGGGACTAGCGGGGGGATTCGAGAGTTCTTC
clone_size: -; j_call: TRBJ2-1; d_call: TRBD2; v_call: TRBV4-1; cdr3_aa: CASSMGLAGAKSSYNEQFF; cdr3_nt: TGCGCCAGCAGCATGGGACTAGCGGGGGCCAAAAGCTCCTACAATGAGCAGTTCTTC
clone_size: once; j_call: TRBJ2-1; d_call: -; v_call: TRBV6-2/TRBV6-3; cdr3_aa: CASSSRGINSYNEQFF; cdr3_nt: TGTGCCAGCAGCTCCAGGGGAATAAACTCCTACAATGAGCAGTTCTTC
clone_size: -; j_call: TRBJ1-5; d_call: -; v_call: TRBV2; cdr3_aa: CASRHDRNSNQPQHF; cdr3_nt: TGTGCCAGCAGGCACGACAGGAACAGCAATCAGCCCCAGCATTTT
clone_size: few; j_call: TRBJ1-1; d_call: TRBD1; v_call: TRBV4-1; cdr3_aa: CASSQELGTVNTEAFF; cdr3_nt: TGCGCCAGCAGCCAAGAGTTGGGGACAGTGAACACTGAAGCTTTCTTT
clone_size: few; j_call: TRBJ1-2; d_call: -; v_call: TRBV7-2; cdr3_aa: CASSPDTGSYGYTF; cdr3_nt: TGTGCCAGCAGCCCGGACACGGGCAGCTATGGCTACACCTTC
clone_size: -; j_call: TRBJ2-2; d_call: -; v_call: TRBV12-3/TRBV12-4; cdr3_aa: CASSLHYTGELFF; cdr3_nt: TGTGCCAGCAGTTTACACTACACCGGGGAGCTGTTTTTT
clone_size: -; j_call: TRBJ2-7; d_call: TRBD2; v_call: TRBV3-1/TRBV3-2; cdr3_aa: CASSQRPVRGVSYEQYF; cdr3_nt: TGTGCCAGCAGCCAACGACCAGTGCGGGGGGTCTCCTACGAGCAGTACTTC
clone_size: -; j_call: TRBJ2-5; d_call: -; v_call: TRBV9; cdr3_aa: CASSPESLARETQYF; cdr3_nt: TGTGCCAGCAGCCCCGAGTCCCTAGCCCGAGAGACCCAGTACTTC
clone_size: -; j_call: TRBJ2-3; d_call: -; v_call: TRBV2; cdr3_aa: CASSATFQYF; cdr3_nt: TGTGCCAGCAGTGCTACCTTTCAGTATTTT
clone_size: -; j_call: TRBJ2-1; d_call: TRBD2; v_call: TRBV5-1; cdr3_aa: CASSSSGAGYNEQFF; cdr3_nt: TGCGCCAGCAGCAGTAGCGGAGCGGGATACAATGAGCAGTTCTTC
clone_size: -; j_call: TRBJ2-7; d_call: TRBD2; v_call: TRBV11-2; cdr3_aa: CASSFGSGGAYEQYF; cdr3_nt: TGTGCCAGCAGCTTCGGTAGCGGGGGGGCTTACGAGCAGTACTTC
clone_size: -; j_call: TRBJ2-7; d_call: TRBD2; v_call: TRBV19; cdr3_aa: CASGGDVDYEQYF; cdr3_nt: TGTGCCAGTGGGGGGGACGTCGACTACGAGCAGTACTTC
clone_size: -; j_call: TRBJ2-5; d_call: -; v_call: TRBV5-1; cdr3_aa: CASSFIGTTGETQYF; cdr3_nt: TGCGCCAGCAGTTTTATCGGGACTACAGGGGAGACCCAGTACTTC
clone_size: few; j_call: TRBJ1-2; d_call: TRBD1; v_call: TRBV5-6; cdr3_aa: CASSLAQGEWFGYTF; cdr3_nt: TGTGCCAGCAGCTTGGCACAGGGGGAGTGGTTTGGCTACACCTTC
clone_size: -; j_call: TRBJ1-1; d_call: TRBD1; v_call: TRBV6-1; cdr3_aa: CASSDDRAAEAFF; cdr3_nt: TGTGCCAGCAGTGACGACAGGGCGGCCGAAGCTTTCTTT
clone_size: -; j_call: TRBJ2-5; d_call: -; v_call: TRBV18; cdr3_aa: CASSPGWAQETQYF; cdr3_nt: TGTGCCAGCTCACCAGGCTGGGCCCAAGAGACCCAGTACTTC
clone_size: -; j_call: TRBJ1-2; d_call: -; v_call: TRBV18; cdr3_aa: CASSPTDSYGYTF; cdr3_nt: TGTGCCAGCTCACCAACCGACAGTTATGGCTACACCTTC
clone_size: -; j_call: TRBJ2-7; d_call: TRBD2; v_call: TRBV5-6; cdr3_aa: CASSLGTSGIYEQYF; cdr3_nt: TGTGCCAGCAGCTTGGGGACTAGCGGGATCTACGAGCAGTACTTC
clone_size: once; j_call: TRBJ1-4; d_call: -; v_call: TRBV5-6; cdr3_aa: CASSLVGGAYNEKLFF; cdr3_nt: TGTGCCAGCAGCTTGGTAGGGGGGGCGTATAATGAAAAACTGTTTTTT
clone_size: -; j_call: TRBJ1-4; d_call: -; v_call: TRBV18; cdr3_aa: CASSPPEGGEKLFF; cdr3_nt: TGTGCCAGCTCACCACCGGAAGGAGGTGAAAAACTGTTTTTT
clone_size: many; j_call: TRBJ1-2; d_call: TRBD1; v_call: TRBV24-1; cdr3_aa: CATSDYQGAGDYGYTF; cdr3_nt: TGTGCCACCAGTGACTACCAGGGGGCAGGCGACTATGGCTACACCTTC
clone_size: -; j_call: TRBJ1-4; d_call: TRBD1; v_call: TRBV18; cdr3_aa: CASSPNWDSNEKLFF; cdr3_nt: TGTGCCAGCTCACCAAATTGGGACAGTAATGAAAAACTGTTTTTT
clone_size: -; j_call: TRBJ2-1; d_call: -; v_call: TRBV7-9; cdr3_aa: CASSSGIRPFF; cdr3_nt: TGTGCCAGCAGCTCCGGGATAAGACCGTTCTTC
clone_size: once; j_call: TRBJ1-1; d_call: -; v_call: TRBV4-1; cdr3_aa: CASSQDTGQNTEAFF; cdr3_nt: TGCGCCAGCAGCCAAGATACAGGACAGAACACTGAAGCTTTCTTT
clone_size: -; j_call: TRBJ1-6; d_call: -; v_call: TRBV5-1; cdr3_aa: CASSLAPGDNSPLHF; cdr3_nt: TGCGCCAGCAGCTTGGCCCCAGGGGATAATTCACCCCTCCACTTT
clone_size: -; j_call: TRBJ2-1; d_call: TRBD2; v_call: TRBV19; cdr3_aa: CASSTSGGRTYNEQFF; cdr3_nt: TGTGCCAGTAGTACTAGCGGGGGGAGAACCTACAATGAGCAGTTCTTC
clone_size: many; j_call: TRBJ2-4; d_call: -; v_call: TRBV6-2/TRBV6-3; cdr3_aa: CASSYSSGEAKNIQYF; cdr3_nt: TGTGCCAGCAGTTACTCTAGCGGCGAAGCCAAAAACATTCAGTACTTC
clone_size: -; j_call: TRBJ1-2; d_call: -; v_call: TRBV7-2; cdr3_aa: CASSLAATTNYGYTF; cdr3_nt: TGTGCCAGCAGCTTAGCGGCAACTACTAACTATGGCTACACCTTC
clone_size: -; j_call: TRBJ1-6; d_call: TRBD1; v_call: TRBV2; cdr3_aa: CASGDRVNSPLHF; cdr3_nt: TGTGCCAGCGGGGACAGGGTCAATTCACCCCTCCACTTT
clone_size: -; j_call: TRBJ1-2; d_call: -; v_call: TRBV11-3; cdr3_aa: CASSLQGSGYTF; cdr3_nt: TGTGCCAGCAGCTTACAGGGTTCTGGCTACACCTTC
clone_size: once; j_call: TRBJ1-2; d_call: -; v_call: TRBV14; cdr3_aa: CASSLVGGQGYTF; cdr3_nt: TGTGCCAGCAGCCTTGTGGGGGGGCAAGGCTACACCTTC
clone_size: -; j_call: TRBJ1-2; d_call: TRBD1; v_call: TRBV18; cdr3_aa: CASSLYRGSYGYTF; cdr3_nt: TGTGCCAGCTCACTATACAGGGGGAGCTATGGCTACACCTTC
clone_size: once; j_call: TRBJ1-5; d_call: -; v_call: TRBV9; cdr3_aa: CASSATGTPDQPQHF; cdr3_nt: TGTGCCAGCAGCGCAACCGGGACACCCGATCAGCCCCAGCATTTT
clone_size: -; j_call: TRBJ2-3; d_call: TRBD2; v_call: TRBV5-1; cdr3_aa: CASSLGLAGAPGGTQYF; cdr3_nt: TGCGCCAGCAGCTTGGGACTAGCGGGGGCCCCCGGGGGTACGCAGTATTTT
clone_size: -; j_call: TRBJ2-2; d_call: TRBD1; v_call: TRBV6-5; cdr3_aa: CASRGQSTVTGELFF; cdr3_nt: TGTGCCAGCAGGGGACAGAGTACAGTCACCGGGGAGCTGTTTTTT
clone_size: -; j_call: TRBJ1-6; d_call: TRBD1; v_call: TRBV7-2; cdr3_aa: CASHQGTENSPLHF; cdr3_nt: TGTGCCAGTCATCAGGGGACAGAGAATTCACCCCTCCACTTT
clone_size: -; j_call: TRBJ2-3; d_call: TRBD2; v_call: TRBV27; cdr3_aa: CASSKSGGSGVTQYF; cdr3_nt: TGTGCCAGCAGTAAAAGCGGGGGCTCGGGAGTTACGCAGTATTTT
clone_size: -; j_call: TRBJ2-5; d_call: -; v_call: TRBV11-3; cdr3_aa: CASSFRETQYF; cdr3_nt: TGTGCCAGCAGCTTCCGGGAGACCCAGTACTTC
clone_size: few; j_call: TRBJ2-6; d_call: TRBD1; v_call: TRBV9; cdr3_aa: CASSPTDRGFGANVLTF; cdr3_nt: TGTGCCAGCAGCCCAACGGACAGGGGGTTTGGGGCCAACGTCCTGACTTTC